The 23 T cell receptor beta chains below come from one sample, sequenced in a study of graft-versus-host responses after intestinal transplantation (dated by TCRdb to the early 2020s). The label giving this sample's time point can be read as: cells obtained before transplantation from donor or recipient. The library was prepared using the immunoSEQ multiplex PCR assay. The table comes from immuneACCESS by way of TCRdb, which keeps in-frame sequences with V and J called. Part of the clones is missing from these tables; in studies checked, under half for an unresolved V gene and the rest for unknown reasons. For this sample the table gives about 120,000 clones, of which less than 95% were detected only once. The ten biggest clones cover about 0.18% of the sample. These receptors have no identified antigens. The sequencing used unstimulated CD4+ T cells sorted from spleen or lymph node cells, collected before intestinal transplant. These receptors all stem from a human donor who received an intestinal transplant.

J is TRBJ2-3 and V is TRBV30; TRBD2 matches 11 bases. CDR3 size: 16 residues. Trimming at V came to 4 bases and at J to 4 bases, leaving 10 bases not matched to a gene. Germline CDR1 and CDR2: GTSNPN and SVGIG (reference sequence). CDR3 DNA sequence: TGTGCCTGGAACAACCCTACTAGCGGGAGTGCAGATACGCAGTATTTT. It translates to CAWNNPTSGSADTQYF.

This clone appeared a few times. The CDR3 protein is CASSQVQYTEAFF. The CDR3 bases are TGCGCCAGCAGCCAAGTTCAGTACACTGAAGCTTTCTTT. J is TRBJ1-1 and V is TRBV4-1; D unresolved. CDR1 and CDR2 (germline): MGHRA, YSYEKL. The CDR3 consists of 13 residues. V lost 1 base, J lost 3 bases, and 6 bases lay in between.

This clone was detected a few times. V is TRBV4-3 and J is TRBJ1-4; no definite D call. The CDR3 consists of 15 residues. V gave up 0 bases and J gave up 6 bases, with 11 bases separating them. From germline, CDR1 is LGHNA and CDR2 YSLEER. Written as DNA, the CDR3 is TGCGCCAGCAGCCAAGATCGCCTTCCGGATGAAAAACTGTTTTTT. This gives the protein CASSQDRLPDEKLFF.

This clone was seen once. The chain couples TRBV11-3 to TRBJ1-1; D may be TRBD1 (6 bases). V was clipped by 4 bases and J by 0 bases, with 12 bases between them. The CDR3 is made up of 15 amino acids. The germline V gene encodes CDR1 SGHNT and CDR2 YENEEA. The DNA for the CDR3 is TGTGCCAGCAGCTCTGGGGGGGCCGTGAACACTGAAGCTTTCTTT. It translates to CASSSGGAVNTEAFF.

The V gene is TRBV19, the J gene TRBJ1-2, with 9 bases matching TRBD1. In germline, CDR1 is LNHDA, CDR2 SQIVND (reference sequence). There are 17 residues in the CDR3. V was clipped by 5 bases and J by 5 bases; unmatched bases: 15. As DNA, the CDR3 is TGTGCCAGTAGTGGCTGGGACAGGGAGCCTCATTCTTATGGCTACACCTTC. It specifies CASSGWDREPHSYGYTF. The full variable domain, completed using reference TRBV19 and TRBJ1-2, is DGGITQSPKYLFRKEGQNVTLSCEQNLNHDAMYWYRQDPGQGLRLIYYSQIVNDFQKGDIAEGYSVSREKKESFPLTVTSAQKNPTAFYLCASSGWDREPHSYGYTFGSGTRLTVV.

CDR3 coding DNA: TGCGCCAGCAGCTCCCAGGGGGCCGCGCATGAAAAACTGTTTTTT. Protein: CASSSQGAAHEKLFF. J is TRBJ1-4 and V is TRBV5-1; 8 bases align to TRBD1. CDR3 size: 15 residues. Trimming took 3 bases from V and 6 from J; bases not matched to a gene: 7. Germline values: CDR1 SGHRS, CDR2 YFSETQ.

This chain uses TRBV29-1 with TRBJ2-5, with 9 bases identical to TRBD2. Trimming took 4 bases from V and 5 from J; bases not matched to a gene: 14. CDR1 SQVTM and CDR2 ANQGSEA come from the germline V gene. CDR3 length equals 16 residues. CDR3 sequence reads: CSVGLRLAELGETQYF. The CDR3 DNA reads TGCAGCGTTGGGTTAAGACTAGCGGAGTTGGGGGAGACCCAGTACTTC.

This chain uses TRBV7-9 with TRBJ1-2; D possibly corresponds to TRBD1 (5 bases). CDR3 length: 17 residues. The V gene lost 2 bases and the J gene lost 2 bases, with 18 bases spanning the gap. Germline V CDR1 and CDR2: SEHNR, FQNEAQ (reference sequence). The CDR3 sequence: CASSLWRGQRGNYGYTF. CDR3 coding DNA: TGTGCCAGCAGCTTATGGCGAGGACAACGGGGGAACTATGGCTACACCTTC.

This clone has just one count. The chain recombines TRBV5-1 with TRBJ2-7, with D tentatively TRBD1 (6 bases). V dropped 0 bases and J dropped 0 bases, with 25 bases sitting between them. CDR3 size: 20 residues. Per germline, CDR1 SGHRS and CDR2 YFSETQ. CDR3 loop: CASSLAGYRTGTQSSYEQYF. The CDR3 DNA reads TGCGCCAGCAGCTTGGCAGGTTACAGGACCGGGACACAAAGCTCCTACGAGCAGTACTTC.

The chain carries TRBV30 and TRBJ1-1; the D gene is possibly TRBD1 (5 bases). The V and J ends lost 0 bases and 6 bases respectively, with 14 bases between them. Germline V lookup: CDR1 GTSNPN, CDR2 SVGIG (reference sequence). CDR3 size: 14 residues. CDR3 coding DNA: TGTGCCTGGAGTGTAGGGCGGGGGGTATCTGAAGCTTTCTTT. It specifies CAWSVGRGVSEAFF.

The chain is built from TRBV29-1 and TRBJ2-7; possible D gene TRBD1, 5 bases. Trimming removed 5 bases from V and 0 bases from J, with 8 bases in between. CDR3 length equals 12 residues. Germline CDR1 is SQVTM and CDR2 is ANQGSEA. CDR3 loop: CSVQGSSYEQYF. The CDR3 region has the DNA TGCAGCGTTCAGGGCAGCTCCTACGAGCAGTACTTC.

V and J are TRBV28 and TRBJ2-3; tentatively, D is TRBD2 (7 bases). Germline V gene lookup returns CDR1 MDHEN and CDR2 SYDVKM. This CDR3 is 16 amino acids long. The V and J ends lost 10 bases and 0 bases respectively, with 20 bases between them. The CDR3 DNA is TGTGCCATCGGACAAGGGGGGGATGGGAGCACAGATACGCAGTATTTT. Translated: CAIGQGGDGSTDTQYF.

The rearrangement uses TRBV5-1 and TRBJ1-4; TRBD1 agrees at 9 bases. The CDR3 loop spans 16 amino acids. CDR1 SGHRS and CDR2 YFSETQ come from the germline V gene. J lost 0 bases, V lost 4 bases, and 4 bases had no gene match. The CDR3 DNA reads as TGCGCCAGCAGCAGGGGACAGGGCCCAACTAATGAAAAACTGTTTTTT. Its protein product is CASSRGQGPTNEKLFF. Full variable domain (outside the CDR3, taken from reference TRBV5-1 and TRBJ1-4): KAGVTQTPRYLIKTRGQQVTLSCSPISGHRSVSWYQQTPGQGLQFLFEYFSETQRNKGNFPGRFSGRQFSNSRSEMNVSTLELGDSALYLCASSRGQGPTNEKLFFGSGTQLSVL.

The rearrangement uses TRBV11-2 and TRBJ2-5, with D possibly TRBD2 on 5 matching bases. Germline V CDR1 and CDR2: SGHAT, FQNNGV. Trimming took 5 bases from V and 2 from J, leaving 9 bases between them. The CDR3 loop spans 13 amino acids. The CDR3, as DNA: TGTGCCAGCAGCCCCACGGGACAAGAGACCCAGTACTTC. Translating it yields CASSPTGQETQYF.

This chain joins TRBV30 and TRBJ1-1; D not resolved. The germline V gene encodes CDR1 GTSNPN and CDR2 SVGIG (reference sequence). Deletions cut 1 base from V and 0 bases from J, with 3 bases between. This CDR3 has 12 amino acids. The CDR3 DNA is TGTGCCTGGAGTGGTATGAACACTGAAGCTTTCTTT. Its protein is CAWSGMNTEAFF.

The rearrangement joins TRBV7-3 to TRBJ2-3; no clear D. Trimming took off 4 bases at V and 5 bases at J, with 10 bases between the two ends. CDR3 length equals 13 residues. Germline CDR1 and CDR2: SGHTA and FQGTGA. CDR3 sequence (DNA): TGTGCCAGCAGCTCGGGTCCGGGAGATACGCAGTATTTT. This codes for CASSSGPGDTQYF.

The J gene is TRBJ1-1, the V gene TRBV5-1; D gene unclear. Trimming removed 0 bases at V and 2 bases at J, with 8 bases between. The germline gives CDR1 SGHRS, CDR2 YFSETQ. The CDR3 sequence is 14 residues long. Here the CDR3 reads CASSLGGVNTEAFF. The DNA for the CDR3 is TGCGCCAGCAGCTTGGGGGGAGTCAACACTGAAGCTTTCTTT.

The chain combines TRBV9 with TRBJ2-3, with TRBD2 matching over 8 bases. The J segment lost 2 bases and the V segment lost 0 bases, leaving 8 bases of the junction unmatched. CDR3 length equals 17 residues. Germline-derived CDR1 and CDR2 are SGDLS and YYNGEE. CDR3 loop: CASSVGASGYLTDTQYF. CDR3 nucleotide sequence: TGTGCCAGCAGCGTAGGGGCTAGCGGGTATCTCACAGATACGCAGTATTTT. The full variable domain, with the rest looked up from reference TRBV9 and TRBJ2-3, is DSGVTQTPKHLITATGQRVTLRCSPRSGDLSVYWYQQSLDQGLQFLIQYYNGEERAKGNILERFSAQQFPDLHSELNLSSLELGDSALYFCASSVGASGYLTDTQYFGPGTRLTVL.

The chain employs TRBV6-6 and TRBJ2-7; D is perhaps TRBD1 (6 bases). Germline V gene data show CDR1 as MNHNY and CDR2 as SVGAGI (reference sequence). The CDR3 sequence is 13 residues long. The germline V and J ends were trimmed by 6 bases and 6 bases, with 15 bases remaining between them. In DNA form, the CDR3 reads TGTGCCAGCAGAGGGGAACAGGGTGGCGAGCAGTACTTC. Translated: CASRGEQGGEQYF.

This CDR3 is CASSPGGETQYF. The CDR3 DNA reads TGTGCCAGCTCACCAGGAGGGGAGACCCAGTACTTC. The chain carries TRBV18 and TRBJ2-5; maybe TRBD2 (6 bases). V lost 2 bases, J lost 5 bases, and 6 bases lay in between. The CDR3 covers 12 residues. Germline CDR1 reads KGHSH; CDR2 reads LQKENI.

The chain links TRBV30 to TRBJ1-6, with no clear D. CDR1 and CDR2 (germline): GTSNPN, SVGIG (reference sequence). The CDR3 consists of 12 residues. V was shortened by 4 bases and J by 8 bases, with 9 bases between the two germline ends. The DNA of the CDR3 is TGTGCCTGGACAACCGGAGATTCACCCCTCCACTTT. This gives the protein CAWTTGDSPLHF.

The rearrangement links TRBV19 to TRBJ2-7, with a possible D match to TRBD2 (7 bases). The ends were cut back, 3 bases at V and 4 bases at J, with 13 bases in the middle. Looked up from germline, CDR1 is LNHDA and CDR2 is SQIVND (reference sequence). The CDR3 is 14 amino acids. The CDR3 nucleotides are TGTGCCAGTAGTATTGGGGGGGCCGGTTACGAGCAGTACTTC. This codes for CASSIGGAGYEQYF.

The rearrangement joins TRBV5-1 to TRBJ1-4; 9 bases match TRBD1. Trimming cost V 8 bases and J 6 bases; bases outside gene matches: 5. Germline V gene lookup returns CDR1 SGHRS and CDR2 YFSETQ. The CDR3 sequence is 13 residues long. This CDR3 is CASRDREDEKLFF. CDR3 DNA: TGCGCCAGTAGGGACAGGGAGGATGAAAAACTGTTTTTT.